The entry that follows covers one T cell receptor (beta chain) sequence. Its antigen is not identified. 13 Jbeta primers and 60 Vbeta primers were used for the PCR. Method: immunoSEQ multiplex PCR; TCRdb's copy keeps in-frame clones and lacks some. The sample yields more than 100,000 clones, around three quarters seen once. This entry belongs to a study of cytomegalovirus exposure and HLA in healthy donors. Study-wide results and limits: In a later analysis, HLA-C alleles had the fewest associated TCRs, DRB1 alleles the most.

This CDR3 spans 14 amino acids. V lost 5 bases, J lost 7 bases, and 7 bases stayed unmatched. The V gene's germline CDR1 is SEHNR and CDR2 FQNEAQ (reference sequence). The TCR sequence derives from a man aged 50 to 59 in good health and CMV-seropositive. V and J are TRBV7-9 and TRBJ2-2, with 7 bases that match TRBD1. The sample taken for sequencing was PBMCs. The CDR3 loop is CASSPRQGNGELFF. The CDR3 nucleotides are TGTGCCAGCAGCCCCCGACAGGGTAACGGGGAGCTGTTTTTT.